This T cell receptor (beta chain) is from a study of breast tumors, draining lymph nodes, adjacent tissues. Samples came from axillary lymph nodes draining the breast cancer. One entry per CDR3 protein, called by TCRdb with MiXCR from the multiplex PCR reads. The table shows about 89,000 distinct CDR3 sequences, with approximately 28% occurring only once. The study, taken as a whole, reports: Compared with lymph nodes, tumors were less diverse; compared with nontumor tissue, more.

This clonotype has a count of ten or more. What it recognizes is unknown. V was clipped by 3 bases and J by 4 bases, with 8 bases between them. The CDR3 is made up of 13 amino acids. This TCR was recovered from a female donor with breast cancer. Some clones in this sample may be carry-over from other donors' samples. The sample comprised axillary lymph node tissue. The rearrangement links TRBV12-3 or TRBV12-4 to TRBJ2-3; unclear D gene. The CDR3 region is CASSFGFADTQYF. The CDR3 coding sequence is TGTGCCAGCAGTTTTGGGTTTGCAGATACGCAGTATTTT.